This TCR beta chain was captured by sequencing in a study of vaccination effects on CD4 cells after COVID-19. Ahead of sequencing, the ViraFEST assay grew antigen-specific CD4+ T cells using viral peptide pools. The authors isolated CD4+ T cells after less than eleven days of culture. The participants, recipients of two vaccine doses, got either BNT162b2 or mRNA-1273. Worth noting for this clone: Its specificity is not known.

Produced via immunoSEQ multiplex PCR; TCRdb's table is partial and in-frame only. Counted here are tens of thousands of clones, roughly four fifths occurring once; the ten biggest clones make up roughly 15%. Sequencing used CD4+ T cells from PBMCs cultured with HCoV-229E spike peptides, obtained after COVID-19 vaccination. The source of this sequence is a human donor who received a COVID-19 vaccine.

CDR3 loop: CSVWGQPNSANYGYTF. CDR3 bases: TGCAGCGTGTGGGGACAGCCAAATTCAGCTAACTATGGCTACACCTTC. This chain joins TRBV29-1 and TRBJ1-2, with 7 bases aligning to TRBD1. After removal of 6 bases from V and 0 bases from J, the junction contained 13 bases not matched to a gene. The germline V gene has CDR1 SQVTM and CDR2 ANQGSEA. The CDR3 spans 16 residues.